A single sample is the source of the 29 T cell receptor beta chains below, sequenced in a study of blood T cell repertoires in COVID-19. Method: immunoSEQ multiplex PCR; TCRdb's copy keeps in-frame clones and lacks some. Of more than 110,000 clones in the sample, around 80% were seen once. Material for sequencing was PBMCs or T cells enriched from blood (not recorded which). The receptors stem from a woman aged 18-29 years who had been exposed to COVID-19.

The chain couples TRBV5-1 to TRBJ2-5; maybe TRBD1 (5 bases). With 4 bases removed from V and 0 bases from J, the gap between germline ends came to 10 bases. This CDR3 comprises 14 residues. The germline gives CDR1 SGHRS, CDR2 YFSETQ. CDR3 residues: CASSTGRDQETQYF. The DNA of the CDR3 is TGCGCCAGCAGCACAGGACGGGACCAAGAGACCCAGTACTTC.

This clone was observed once. The chain employs TRBV27 and TRBJ1-1; D ambiguous. CDR3 length: 12 amino acids. CDR1 and CDR2 from the germline V gene are MNHEY and SMNVEV (reference sequence). V lost 5 bases and J 5 bases, leaving 9 bases between the germline ends. This chain's CDR3 is CASSRPGTEAFF. The CDR3 DNA follows: TGTGCCAGCAGTCGACCGGGGACTGAAGCTTTCTTT.

The chain uses TRBV7-9 and TRBJ2-7; D remains ambiguous. Per germline, CDR1 SEHNR and CDR2 FQNEAQ (reference sequence). This CDR3 contains 12 residues. Trimming left V 1 base short and J 9 bases short, with 10 bases between. In nucleotides, the CDR3 is TGTGCCAGCAGCTTAGGCACCTCCGGGCAGTACTTC. Its translation: CASSLGTSGQYF. The full variable domain, with the rest looked up from reference TRBV7-9 and TRBJ2-7, is DTGVSQNPRHKITKRGQNVTFRCDPISEHNRLYWYRQTLGQGPEFLTYFQNEAQLEKSRLLSDRFSAERPKGSFSTLEIQRTEQGDSAMYLCASSLGTSGQYFGPGTRLTVT.

V gene TRBV23-1 combines with J gene TRBJ2-1; a possible D gene is TRBD1 (6 bases). TRBV23-1 qualifies as an ORF whose function is uncertain. The CDR3 totals 16 residues. V was shortened by 6 bases and J by 5 bases, with 20 bases between the two germline ends. The CDR3 loop reads CASRTRDRTSDNEQFF. The CDR3 nucleotides are TGCGCCAGCAGGACCAGAGACAGGACCAGTGACAATGAGCAGTTCTTC.

This chain joins TRBV10-2 and TRBJ1-4, with 9 bases fitting TRBD1. This CDR3 region has 12 residues. The J segment lost 17 bases and the V segment lost 3 bases, leaving 7 bases of the junction unmatched. Germline assignment: CDR1 WSHSY and CDR2 SAAADI. The DNA for the CDR3 is TGCGCCAGCAGTGACCGGGACAGGGTAGTATTTTTT. Translated: CASSDRDRVVFF.

This chain connects TRBV30 to TRBJ1-4, with 11 bases aligning to TRBD1. The J segment lost 8 bases and the V segment lost 2 bases, leaving 4 bases of the junction unmatched. This CDR3 region has 14 residues. Looked up from germline, CDR1 is GTSNPN and CDR2 is SVGIG (reference sequence). The CDR3 region has the DNA TGTGCCTGGAGTTGGACAGGGGGCCGGGAAAAACTGTTTTTT. It encodes CAWSWTGGREKLFF. Together with reference TRBV30 and TRBJ1-4, the CDR3 gives the full variable domain: SQTIHQWPATLVQPVGSPLSLECTVEGTSNPNLYWYRQAAGRGLQLLFYSVGIGQISSEVPQNLSASRPQDRQFILSSKKLLLSDSGFYLCAWSWTGGREKLFFGSGTQLSVL.

Only a few counts were recorded for this clone. The chain employs TRBV4-2 and TRBJ1-2; D call uncertain. Trimming pared 0 bases from V and 7 bases from J, leaving 12 bases between. Per germline, CDR1 LGHNA and CDR2 YNFKEQ. The CDR3 consists of 14 residues. The CDR3 nucleotides are TGTGCCAGCAGCCAAGATAACAAAAGAGGTGGCTACACCTTC. This translates into CASSQDNKRGGYTF.

The chain uses TRBV28 and TRBJ1-2; D gene unclear. The germline V gene has CDR1 MDHEN and CDR2 SYDVKM. V was pared by 8 bases and J by 5 bases, with 18 bases between. The CDR3 contains 14 residues. CDR3 sequence: CASEGGFREYGYTF. The DNA of the CDR3 is TGTGCCAGCGAAGGAGGGTTCCGAGAGTATGGCTACACCTTC.

This clone showed up just once. The chain joins TRBV12-3 or TRBV12-4 to TRBJ2-7, with D possibly matching TRBD2 (5 bases). V lost 3 bases and J lost 1, with 7 bases in between. The CDR3 consists of 13 residues. This chain's CDR3 is CASSFGLSYEQYF. For the CDR3, the DNA is TGTGCCAGCAGTTTCGGACTTTCCTACGAGCAGTACTTC.

This clone came up a few times. The chain links TRBV3-1 (or the pseudogene TRBV3-2) to TRBJ2-7; D is possibly TRBD1 (5 bases). The CDR3 sequence is 14 residues long. Germline V lookup: CDR1 LGHDT, CDR2 YNNKEL (reference sequence). The V end was cut by 0 bases, the J end by 3 bases, with 9 bases between. CDR3 loop: CASSQDPDSYEQYF. Here the CDR3 DNA reads TGTGCCAGCAGCCAAGATCCCGACAGCTACGAGCAGTACTTC.

This rearrangement joins TRBV20-1 to TRBJ1-5; the match to TRBD1 covers 8 bases. With V trimmed by 4 bases and J by 2 bases, 4 bases remained unmatched. CDR3 length: 14 residues. CDR1 DFQATT and CDR2 SNEGSKA come from the germline V gene (reference sequence). The CDR3 nucleotides are TGCAGTGCTAATGACAGGGGTGGCAATCAGCCCCAGCATTTT. Translation: CSANDRGGNQPQHF.

The chain has TRBV6-6 and TRBJ1-6; 7 bases are shared with TRBD1. CDR1 and CDR2 from the germline V gene are MNHNY and SVGAGI (reference sequence). The CDR3 runs 15 residues. V dropped 7 bases and J dropped 10; count of bases not matched to a gene: 13. CDR3 sequence (DNA): TGTGCCAGCACCCTCAAGACAGGGAGAGGCTCACCCCTCCACTTT. Protein: CASTLKTGRGSPLHF.

The chain employs TRBV19 and TRBJ2-2; maybe TRBD2 (5 bases). This CDR3 has 15 amino acids. Looked up from germline, CDR1 is LNHDA and CDR2 is SQIVND (reference sequence). The V gene lost 5 bases and the J gene lost 3 bases, with 13 bases spanning the gap. CDR3 nucleotide sequence: TGTGCCAGTAGTGAGGGCAGGTCGTACACCGGGGAGCTGTTTTTT. Translated: CASSEGRSYTGELFF.

The DNA for the CDR3 is TGTGCCAGCGCCCAGGGGGCGAGGGAAAAACTGTTTTTT. It translates to CASAQGAREKLFF. The chain recombines TRBV2 with TRBJ1-4; 8 bases are a match to TRBD1. There are 13 residues in the CDR3. CDR1 is SNHLY, CDR2 FYNNEI, per germline. V lost 8 bases and J lost 8; bases outside the gene matches: 7.

The chain has TRBV10-3 and TRBJ2-7, with TRBD1 identical over 9 bases. Germline V CDR1 and CDR2: ENHRY, SYGVKD. The CDR3 has 14 residues. Germline trimming cut 10 bases from V and 3 bases from J; bases unmatched to any gene: 10. The CDR3 sequence: CATRTGTGSYEQYF. In DNA form, the CDR3 reads TGTGCCACCAGAACCGGGACAGGGAGCTACGAGCAGTACTTC.

The chain is built from TRBV28 and TRBJ1-5; D is uncertain. This CDR3 region has 13 residues. Trimming cost V 8 bases and J 0 bases, with 8 bases left between them. Germline V gene lookup returns CDR1 MDHEN and CDR2 SYDVKM. The CDR3 sequence is CASSYYSNQPQHF. The CDR3 DNA reads TGTGCCAGCTCGTATTATAGCAATCAGCCCCAGCATTTT.

The chain couples TRBV29-1 to TRBJ2-3; 7 bases map to TRBD2. The CDR3 covers 15 residues. Looked up from germline, CDR1 is SQVTM and CDR2 is ANQGSEA. J was trimmed by 0 bases and V by 4 bases; bases with no gene match: 7. CDR3: CSVGMAGESTDTQYF. For the CDR3, the DNA is TGCAGCGTTGGGATGGCGGGGGAAAGCACAGATACGCAGTATTTT.

V and J are TRBV2 and TRBJ1-1; D perhaps matches TRBD1 (6 bases). V was shortened by 5 bases and J by 2 bases, with 12 bases between the two germline ends. Germline CDR1 reads SNHLY; CDR2 reads FYNNEI. The CDR3 totals 14 residues. CDR3 amino acids: CASSLDRINTEAFF. Here the CDR3 DNA reads TGTGCCAGCAGTCTGGACAGAATTAACACTGAAGCTTTCTTT.

This clone has just one count. The CDR3 DNA is TGTGCCAGCAGCGTGGGACAAGCCACCTACGAGCAGTACTTC. Its translation is CASSVGQATYEQYF. The chain is built from TRBV6-5 and TRBJ2-7, with a tentative D call TRBD1 (6 bases). The V gene lost 6 bases and the J gene lost 2 bases, with 14 bases spanning the gap. Germline CDR1 MNHEY, CDR2 SVGAGI. This CDR3 spans 14 amino acids.

The J gene is TRBJ1-2, the V gene TRBV14; the D is unclear. This CDR3 has 15 amino acids. The ends were cut back, 0 bases at V and 7 bases at J, with 15 bases in the middle. The germline V gene encodes CDR1 SGHDN and CDR2 FVKESK. This chain's CDR3 is CASSQEIVKRGGYTF. Written as DNA, the CDR3 is TGTGCCAGCAGCCAAGAGATCGTAAAGCGAGGTGGCTACACCTTC.

This clone was observed a single time. V and J are TRBV27 and TRBJ2-5; no firm D call. With 7 bases removed from V and 5 bases from J, the gap between germline ends came to 8 bases. Per the germline V gene, CDR1 is MNHEY and CDR2 is SMNVEV (reference sequence). The CDR3 sequence is 11 residues long. CDR3 nucleotide sequence: TGTGCCAGCAAAACAATGGAGACCCAGTACTTC. This gives the protein CASKTMETQYF.

V and J are TRBV9 and TRBJ2-3, with 8 bases fitting TRBD2. There are 17 residues in the CDR3. The germline V gene encodes CDR1 SGDLS and CDR2 YYNGEE. The V segment lost 0 bases and the J segment 6 bases; nucleotides outside the gene matches: 12. The CDR3 region is CASSVVGSAGVWDTQYF. CDR3 DNA: TGTGCCAGCAGCGTAGTTGGTTCAGCGGGAGTATGGGATACGCAGTATTTT.

There are a few counts of this clone. The chain uses TRBV30 and TRBJ2-5; TRBD2 matches at 14 bases. Losses at the gene ends were 0 bases for V and 5 bases for J; bases not matched to a gene: 2. Germline values: CDR1 GTSNPN, CDR2 SVGIG (reference sequence). CDR3 length equals 15 residues. The CDR3 sequence: CAWSVRLAGGETQYF. The CDR3 DNA reads TGTGCCTGGAGTGTAAGACTAGCGGGAGGGGAGACCCAGTACTTC.

V gene TRBV27 combines with J gene TRBJ1-5, with D perhaps matching TRBD1 (6 bases). Germline V gene data show CDR1 as MNHEY and CDR2 as SMNVEV (reference sequence). With 5 bases removed from V and 5 bases from J, the gap between germline ends came to 13 bases. CDR3 length: 14 residues. CDR3 DNA sequence: TGTGCCAGCAGTCAACAGGGCCGGGATCAGCCCCAGCATTTT. It yields the protein CASSQQGRDQPQHF.

V and J are TRBV5-1 and TRBJ1-3; 10 bases align to TRBD1. This CDR3 comprises 15 residues. Germline assignment: CDR1 SGHRS and CDR2 YFSETQ. V shed 0 bases and J 8 bases; nucleotides not matched to a gene: 5. The CDR3 here is CASSLDRDRGDTIYF. The CDR3 DNA reads TGCGCCAGCAGCTTGGACCGGGACAGGGGAGACACCATATATTTT. Complete variable domain (other parts from reference TRBV5-1 and TRBJ1-3): KAGVTQTPRYLIKTRGQQVTLSCSPISGHRSVSWYQQTPGQGLQFLFEYFSETQRNKGNFPGRFSGRQFSNSRSEMNVSTLELGDSALYLCASSLDRDRGDTIYFGEGSWLTVV.

The table lists this clone with a count of one. The rearrangement joins TRBV27 to TRBJ1-1; the D gene is possibly TRBD1 (6 bases). With 6 bases removed from V and 0 bases from J, the gap between germline ends came to 17 bases. The CDR3 length is 16 residues. Germline V gene lookup returns CDR1 MNHEY and CDR2 SMNVEV (reference sequence). The CDR3 sequence is CASSRDRYQVNTEAFF. The DNA of the CDR3 is TGTGCCAGCAGCCGAGACAGGTACCAAGTGAACACTGAAGCTTTCTTT.

The gene calls are TRBV7-9 and TRBJ1-5; D gene ambiguous. The CDR3 has 19 residues. V lost 2 bases and J lost 0, with 20 bases in between. The germline CDR1 and CDR2 sequences are SEHNR and FQNEAQ (reference sequence). In DNA, the CDR3 is TGTGCCAGCAGCTTACATGGTGACTTGGCGATATATAGCAATCAGCCCCAGCATTTT. It is translated as CASSLHGDLAIYSNQPQHF.

CDR3 nucleotide sequence: TGTGCCAGCAGCTATACCCAGGGATATGAGCAGTTCTTC. Its translation: CASSYTQGYEQFF. This sequence joins TRBV2 and TRBJ2-1; tentatively, D is TRBD1 (5 bases). Per germline, CDR1 SNHLY and CDR2 FYNNEI. V lost 6 bases and J lost 8, with 14 bases in between. The CDR3 runs 13 residues. Drawing the rest from reference TRBV2 and TRBJ2-1, the complete variable domain is EPEVTQTPSHQVTQMGQEVILRCVPISNHLYFYWYRQILGQKVEFLVSFYNNEISEKSEIFDDQFSVERPDGSNFTLKIRSTKLEDSAMYFCASSYTQGYEQFFGPGTRLTVL.

V gene TRBV6-5 combines with J gene TRBJ1-2; 10 nucleotides match TRBD1. The germline CDR1 and CDR2 sequences are MNHEY and SVGAGI. The junction had 2 bases not matched to a gene; V was cut back by 6 bases and J by 4 bases. The CDR3 contains 13 residues. The CDR3 nucleotides are TGTGCCAGCAGAGGGACAGGGGCCTATGGCTACACCTTC. Translating gives CASRGTGAYGYTF.